These T cell receptor beta chains were read from a single sample in a study of shared clonotypes between healthy human individuals. Sequencing was performed with immunoSEQ multiplex PCR; in TCRdb, only in-frame clones are kept and a portion is missing. In the table there are about 680,000 clones, around two thirds of which are singletons. The sequencing input was memory CD4+ T cells sorted from blood. These receptors were obtained from a woman in her 30s in good health. Each CDR3 is given with its conserved first and last residue. The D gene is left open where the match is weak. Clone size is shown for a subset of rows, as once, few, many or a class of expanded clone.

CDR3 DNA	CDR3 protein	CDR3 length	D gene	clone size	V gene	J gene
TGTGCCAGCGGGGGACTAGCGGGAGGAGGGACCCAGTACTTC	CASGGLAGGGTQYF	14	TRBD2	-	TRBV2	TRBJ2-5
TGTGCCAGCAGCTTGGGGGCTAGCGGGGGCACAGATACGCAGTATTTT	CASSLGASGGTDTQYF	16	TRBD2	-	TRBV5-4	TRBJ2-3
TGTGCCAGCAGTTTAGGCGACAGGCACGGCTACACCTTC	CASSLGDRHGYTF	13	-	-	TRBV28	TRBJ1-2
TGTGCTAGTGGTTTGGTACTGGGGGGGGTAATCGGAAACACCATATATTTT	CASGLVLGGVIGNTIYF	17	-	-	TRBV12-5	TRBJ1-3
TGTGCCAGCAGTTTATACCCGAATCAGCCCCAGCATTTT	CASSLYPNQPQHF	13	-	few	TRBV27	TRBJ1-5
TGTGCCACCAGCAGACCGGGACAGGGGAACTATGGCTACACCTTC	CATSRPGQGNYGYTF	15	TRBD1	-	TRBV15	TRBJ1-2
TGTGCCAGTAGTATAGGGAGCAGGGAAAGCTCCTACGAGCAGTACTTC	CASSIGSRESSYEQYF	16	-	-	TRBV19	TRBJ2-7
TGTGCCAGCAGAGGGACGGCGTCGAACTATGGCTACACCTTC	CASRGTASNYGYTF	14	-	once	TRBV6-6	TRBJ1-2
TGTGCCAGCTCATCCCTGGCTACCGGGACAGGGGGTCAGCCCCAGCATTTT	CASSSLATGTGGQPQHF	17	TRBD1	-	TRBV18	TRBJ1-5
TGCAGCTATACTAGCGGGAGGGCCGGGCGCACAGATACGCAGTATTTT	CSYTSGRAGRTDTQYF	16	TRBD2	-	TRBV29-1	TRBJ2-3
TGTGCCAGCAGCTTAATGGCAGCCCAAGAGACCCAGTACTTC	CASSLMAAQETQYF	14	-	-	TRBV5-4	TRBJ2-5